Here is one T cell receptor beta chain with its context. Its specificity is unknown. This CDR3 is 11 amino acids long. From germline, CDR1 is SNHLY and CDR2 FYNNEI. Trimming stripped 3 bases from V and 10 bases from J, with 4 bases between. The source of the sample is a study of cytomegalovirus exposure and HLA in healthy donors. Study context: Researchers previously reported finding more than 100 million unique TCR beta sequences from roughly 200 million T cells. The study's early data release held about 85 million unique TCRs from HLA-typed donors. Whole-study results and caveats: In a later analysis, TCR beta V- and J-gene trimming showed a link to a missense DCLRE1C variant. A previous analysis found most TCR beta V segments productive roughly 87% or roughly 30% of the time.

With 60 Vbeta and 13 Jbeta primers, the PCR was carried out. Assay used: immunoSEQ multiplex PCR; TCRdb lists only in-frame clones, some missing. The table includes approximately 150,000 clones, 75% detected once. The source material was PBMCs. This TCR came from a man in his forties in good health and CMV-seronegative. The V gene is TRBV2, the J gene TRBJ1-6, with unresolved D. The CDR3 DNA reads TGTGCCAGCAGTGACGGGTCACCCCTCCACTTT. Translated, it gives CASSDGSPLHF.